This TCR beta chain originates from a study of T cell repertoires in cytomegalovirus infection. Background on the study: In public TCR beta signatures, there were indications of both CMV infection and matching HLA type.

The CDR3 runs to 14 residues. The germline CDR1 and CDR2 sequences are LGHNA and YNFKEQ. The ends were cut back, 5 bases at V and 7 bases at J, with 14 bases in the middle. This clonotype has just a few counts. Its antigen remains unidentified. TCRdb used MiXCR to reprocess the reads, holding one entry per CDR3 protein. The sample consists of 200,000 or so distinct CDR3 sequences, over 25% of them appearing once. Broader study findings: Dominating the ex vivo response were HLA-C-restricted CMV-specific TCR beta clonotypes.

The sequenced sample consisted of PBMCs. The rearrangement links TRBV4-2 to TRBJ1-4; maybe TRBD1 (6 bases). The sequence came from a human donor in good health (CMV status not recorded). Some clones in this sample may be carry-over from other donors' samples. CDR3 loop: CASSEGGLGEKLFF. In DNA form, the CDR3 reads TGTGCCAGCAGCGAAGGGGGACTCGGTGAAAAACTGTTTTTT.